What follows are 30 T cell receptor beta chains derived from one specimen sequenced in a study of blood T cells in healthy people across ages. Through a sample-barcoded 5' primer and a J-beta primer mix, a second PCR was run for about 7 to 12 cycles. MiXCR, run by TCRdb on the 5' RACE reads, gives a single entry per CDR3 protein. The sample includes approximately 800,000 distinct CDR3 sequences, around 45% of them seen just once. Sequenced: blood. The origin of the receptors is a man aged 80 or over in good health.

Points on this clonotype: A read error may explain this, as a much larger clone is one base away. The CDR3 here is CASSRYDRGYYNEQYF. The DNA for the CDR3 is TGCGCCAGCAGCAGATATGACAGGGGATACTACAATGAGCAGTACTTC. This chain uses TRBV5-1 with TRBJ2-7; 8 positions agree with TRBD1. CDR1 SGHRS and CDR2 YFSETQ come from the germline V gene. V shed 4 bases, J shed 7 bases, and the junction held 16 bases outside the gene matches. This CDR3 region has 16 residues. Based on the CDR3 plus reference TRBV5-1 and TRBJ2-7, the full variable domain is KAGVTQTPRYLIKTRGQQVTLSCSPISGHRSVSWYQQTPGQGLQFLFEYFSETQRNKGNFPGRFSGRQFSNSRSEMNVSTLELGDSALYLCASSRYDRGYYNEQYFGPGTRLTVT.

This clonotype was found a few times. V gene TRBV11-3 combines with J gene TRBJ2-3; perhaps TRBD2 as D (6 bases). Looked up from germline, CDR1 is SGHNT and CDR2 is YENEEA. Trimming pared 5 bases from V and 1 base from J, leaving 10 bases between. The CDR3 runs 14 residues. The chain's CDR3 is CASSILAGTDTQYF. In nucleotides, the CDR3 is TGTGCCAGCAGCATTTTAGCGGGCACAGATACGCAGTATTTT.

The chain employs TRBV20-1 and TRBJ2-7, with 12 bases fitting TRBD2. The germline V gene has CDR1 DFQATT and CDR2 SNEGSKA (reference sequence). This CDR3 spans 14 amino acids. The V segment lost 3 bases and the J segment 7 bases; nucleotides outside the gene matches: 7. The CDR3 DNA sequence: TGCAGTGCTAGGCCCGGACTAGCGGGAAGTGAGCAGTACTTC. Translated, it gives CSARPGLAGSEQYF.

V usage is TRBV6-2 or TRBV6-3 and J usage is TRBJ2-3, with D perhaps matching TRBD1 (5 bases). CDR1 is MNHEY, CDR2 SVGEGT, per germline. This CDR3 has 15 residues. V was pared by 0 bases and J by 4 bases, with 11 bases between. CDR3 loop: CASSYSDRLPDTQYF. In DNA form, the CDR3 reads TGTGCCAGCAGTTACTCAGACAGATTGCCAGATACGCAGTATTTT.

This clonotype was seen once. J is TRBJ2-7 and V is TRBV6-2 or TRBV6-3; TRBD2 matches 9 bases. This CDR3 has 15 amino acids. The V segment lost 5 bases and the J segment 4 bases; nucleotides outside the gene matches: 9. Germline V gene data show CDR1 as MNHEY and CDR2 as SVGEGT. CDR3 protein: CASSDPGLAVYEQYF. The CDR3 nucleotides read TGTGCCAGCAGTGACCCGGGACTAGCAGTATACGAGCAGTACTTC.

The chain carries TRBV27 and TRBJ1-2; D unclear. Germline V gene lookup returns CDR1 MNHEY and CDR2 SMNVEV (reference sequence). The CDR3 runs to 15 residues. Trimming removed 5 bases from V and 4 bases from J, with 17 bases in between. CDR3 in amino acids: CASSPSAGAGYGYTF. DNA for the CDR3: TGTGCCAGCAGTCCATCGGCGGGAGCTGGCTATGGCTACACCTTC.

This clonotype was seen a few times. As DNA, the CDR3 is TGCGCCAGCATCCGGACAGCGGGAGAGAACATTCAGTACTTC. Its translation is CASIRTAGENIQYF. V is TRBV5-1 and J is TRBJ2-4, with 8 nucleotides matching TRBD2. Trimming cost V 6 bases and J 7 bases; bases outside gene matches: 9. CDR3 length: 14 amino acids. The germline gives CDR1 SGHRS, CDR2 YFSETQ.

This clonotype has just a few counts. The chain is built from TRBV7-9 and TRBJ2-5; D possibly corresponds to TRBD1 (6 bases). Germline V gene lookup returns CDR1 SEHNR and CDR2 FQNEAQ (reference sequence). The V end lost 3 bases, the J end lost 3 bases, and 11 bases lay between the germline ends. The length of the CDR3 is 14 residues. The CDR3 loop reads CASSFGQTKETQYF. The CDR3 nucleotides read TGTGCCAGCAGCTTTGGACAGACTAAAGAGACCCAGTACTTC.

This clonotype was counted only a few times. V usage is TRBV12-3 or TRBV12-4 and J usage is TRBJ2-7; weak D call: TRBD1 (6 bases). With 9 bases removed from V and 5 bases from J, the gap between germline ends came to 23 bases. This CDR3 has 15 residues. Here the CDR3 reads CASNEGKGVSNEQYF. The CDR3 DNA is TGTGCCAGTAACGAGGGGAAGGGGGTCTCTAACGAGCAGTACTTC.

This clonotype appeared a few times. The chain carries TRBV4-2 and TRBJ1-1, with a tentative D call TRBD1 (5 bases). CDR3 length equals 18 residues. The germline CDR1 and CDR2 sequences are LGHNA and YNFKEQ. Trimming took off 1 base at V and 1 base at J, with 19 bases between the two ends. The CDR3 is CASSQVIVGAGSNTEAFF. CDR3 nucleotides: TGTGCCAGCAGCCAAGTCATTGTAGGGGCAGGGTCGAACACTGAAGCTTTCTTT.

CDR3 sequence (DNA): TGTGCCAGCAGCTCTCTAATATTAGCGGGAGGAGCTAATGAGCAGTTCTTC. Its translation is CASSSLILAGGANEQFF. V is TRBV7-2 and J is TRBJ2-1, with 10 bases fitting TRBD2. The J segment lost 7 bases and the V segment lost 4 bases, leaving 13 bases of the junction unmatched. CDR3 length equals 17 residues. Germline values: CDR1 SGHTA, CDR2 FQGNSA.

This clonotype occurred a few times. The CDR3 DNA is TGTGCCAGCAGCTTACACGGGACAGGGGGTTCCGAGCAGTACTTC. It encodes CASSLHGTGGSEQYF. The chain recombines TRBV7-9 with TRBJ2-7, with 11 bases matching TRBD1. Trimming took 2 bases from V and 6 from J; bases not matched to a gene: 6. CDR1 is SEHNR and CDR2 is FQNEAQ in the germline V gene (reference sequence). The CDR3 totals 15 residues.

The CDR3 region is CASSLSRTNEQFF. CDR3 bases: TGTGCCAGCAGTTTATCCAGGACAAATGAGCAGTTCTTC. The V call is TRBV12-3 or TRBV12-4, the J call TRBJ2-1; D is possibly TRBD1 (5 bases). CDR3 length: 13 amino acids. The germline V and J ends were trimmed by 2 bases and 7 bases, with 9 bases remaining between them.

The V call is TRBV7-2, the J call TRBJ2-1; D gene unclear. Germline CDR1 SGHTA, CDR2 FQGNSA. The CDR3 loop spans 13 amino acids. Deletions cut 0 bases from V and 13 bases from J, with 13 bases between. This chain's CDR3 is CASSLAGRETQFF. CDR3 bases: TGTGCCAGCAGCTTAGCGGGCCGAGAGACCCAGTTCTTC.

This chain uses TRBV12-3 or TRBV12-4 with TRBJ1-1; D not certain. The length of the CDR3 is 11 residues. V lost 3 bases to trimming and J lost 7 bases, with 6 bases between them. The CDR3 loop is CASSFVSEAFF. CDR3 nucleotides: TGTGCCAGCAGTTTTGTTAGTGAAGCTTTCTTT.

V gene TRBV9 combines with J gene TRBJ2-1; 16 nucleotides align to TRBD2. J was trimmed by 7 bases and V by 4 bases; bases with no gene match: 11. The germline CDR1 and CDR2 sequences are SGDLS and YYNGEE. The CDR3 length is 18 residues. CDR3 bases: TGTGCCAGCAGCACCGGGACTAGCGGGAGGGCATTTAGAAATGAGCAGTTCTTC. Translation gives CASSTGTSGRAFRNEQFF.

This clonotype occurred a few times. V usage is TRBV29-1 and J usage is TRBJ2-5; D gene uncertain. V lost 1 base and J lost 5, with 8 bases in between. CDR3 length equals 12 residues. Germline V lookup: CDR1 SQVTM, CDR2 ANQGSEA. CDR3 DNA: TGCAGCGTTGAAGGTTTAGGGGAGACCCAGTACTTC. It yields the protein CSVEGLGETQYF.

This clonotype was counted only a few times. The V call is TRBV5-1, the J call TRBJ2-1, with TRBD1 as a possible D gene (5 bases). Germline loops: CDR1 SGHRS, CDR2 YFSETQ. With 0 bases removed from V and 7 bases from J, the gap between germline ends came to 14 bases. The CDR3 is 15 amino acids. The CDR3 reads CASSLDPGNFNEQFF. The CDR3 DNA reads as TGCGCCAGCAGCTTGGACCCAGGGAATTTTAATGAGCAGTTCTTC.

In its sample, this clonotype was seen a few times. The V call is TRBV12-3 or TRBV12-4, the J call TRBJ2-5; 7 bases line up with TRBD2. The end of the DNA aligns better with TRBJ2-7, so the J call may be wrong. The CDR3 length is 14 residues. CDR3 amino acids: CASSFRGRDFEQYF. Here the CDR3 DNA reads TGTGCCAGCAGTTTCCGTGGGAGGGACTTCGAGCAGTACTTC.

The rearrangement links TRBV20-1 to TRBJ2-1; 7 bases align to TRBD2. Per germline, CDR1 DFQATT and CDR2 SNEGSKA (reference sequence). The CDR3 runs 14 residues. Trimming cost V 1 base and J 1 base; bases outside gene matches: 1. The CDR3 sequence is CSARVRGSYNEQFF. The CDR3 coding sequence is TGCAGTGCTAGAGTGCGGGGGTCCTACAATGAGCAGTTCTTC.

A note on this clonotype: A single base separates this from a much larger clone, so it may be a read error. The chain links TRBV24-1 to TRBJ2-1, with 9 bases matching TRBD2. Trimming removed 5 bases from V and 2 bases from J; junction bases left unmatched: 6. Germline CDR1 reads KGHDR; CDR2 reads SFDVKD. The CDR3 sequence is 16 residues long. CDR3 sequence reads: CATSGTSERAYNEQFF. The CDR3 DNA reads as TGTGCCACCAGTGGGACTAGCGAGAGGGCCTACAATGAGCAGTTCTTC.

The gene calls are TRBV5-1 and TRBJ2-1; D is perhaps TRBD2 (5 bases). The CDR3 extends over 16 amino acids. V shed 0 bases and J shed 4 bases, with 14 bases lying between them. CDR1 is SGHRS and CDR2 is YFSETQ in the germline V gene. In DNA form, the CDR3 reads TGCGCCAGCAGCTTGGAAGAGGGTATGGAATACAATGAGCAGTTCTTC. Translation: CASSLEEGMEYNEQFF.

As for this clonotype: This may be a read error, as it is one base from a much larger clone. The genes are TRBV7-9 and TRBJ2-1, with D hard to call. Trimming left V 5 bases short and J 8 bases short, with 7 bases between. Germline CDR1 and CDR2: SEHNR and FQNEAQ (reference sequence). The CDR3 extends over 11 amino acids. CDR3 DNA: TGTGCCAGCAGCCCGACTTATGAGCAGTTCTTC. Translation gives CASSPTYEQFF. Drawing the rest from reference TRBV7-9 and TRBJ2-1, the complete variable domain is DTGVSQNPRHKITKRGQNVTFRCDPISEHNRLYWYRQTLGQGPEFLTYFQNEAQLEKSRLLSDRFSAERPKGSFSTLEIQRTEQGDSAMYLCASSPTYEQFFGPGTRLTVL.

This chain uses TRBV3-1 with TRBJ2-7; 7 bases are shared with TRBD1. Judging by the DNA end, TRBJ2-5 fits better; the J call may be wrong. The CDR3 extends over 15 amino acids. Germline values: CDR1 LGHDT, CDR2 YNNKEL (reference sequence). CDR3 region: CASSQGRQGLKTQYF. CDR3 nucleotides: TGTGCCAGCAGCCAAGGGCGACAGGGCTTAAAGACCCAGTACTTC.

This clonotype was found many times. The rearrangement uses TRBV20-1 and TRBJ2-3, with D perhaps matching TRBD2 (6 bases). Deletions cut 6 bases from V and 1 base from J, with 17 bases between. Germline-derived CDR1 and CDR2 are DFQATT and SNEGSKA (reference sequence). The CDR3 covers 15 residues. The CDR3 spells CSAENQRARTDTQYF. CDR3 in DNA: TGCAGTGCGGAAAACCAGCGGGCCCGCACAGATACGCAGTATTTT.

The chain recombines TRBV7-2 with TRBJ2-1, with 8 bases matching TRBD2. J was trimmed by 5 bases and V by 4 bases; bases with no gene match: 7. The germline gives CDR1 SGHTA, CDR2 FQGNSA. The length of the CDR3 is 15 residues. CDR3 sequence reads: CASSSERERNNEQFF. In DNA, the CDR3 is TGTGCCAGCAGCTCCGAGCGGGAGCGGAACAATGAGCAGTTCTTC.

The V call is TRBV20-1, the J call TRBJ2-1, with TRBD2 matching over 7 bases. CDR3 length: 13 residues. Losses at the gene ends were 5 bases for V and 9 bases for J; bases not matched to a gene: 10. Germline V gene data show CDR1 as DFQATT and CDR2 as SNEGSKA (reference sequence). The CDR3 DNA sequence: TGCAGTGCTGCCCCTGGACTAGGGGTTGAGCAGTTCTTC. Its translation is CSAAPGLGVEQFF.

The V call is TRBV20-1, the J call TRBJ1-5, with D perhaps matching TRBD1 (6 bases). Germline V gives CDR1 DFQATT, CDR2 SNEGSKA (reference sequence). The ends were cut back, 1 base at V and 1 base at J, with 14 bases in the middle. The CDR3 consists of 16 residues. For the CDR3, the DNA is TGCAGTGCTAGAGCGGCGCAGGGGTGGAGCAATCAGCCCCAGCATTTT. The encoded protein is CSARAAQGWSNQPQHF.

The gene calls are TRBV11-2 and TRBJ2-2; tentatively, D is TRBD1 or TRBD2 (6 bases each). This CDR3 comprises 15 residues. V was trimmed by 1 base and J by 7 bases, leaving 13 bases between them. Germline values: CDR1 SGHAT, CDR2 FQNNGV. CDR3 residues: CASSLVAQGGGELFF. CDR3 DNA sequence: TGTGCCAGCAGCTTAGTTGCACAGGGAGGCGGGGAGCTGTTTTTT.

The V gene is TRBV10-3, the J gene TRBJ2-5; D may be TRBD2 (6 bases). Germline V gene sequence: CDR1 ENHRY, CDR2 SYGVKD. The CDR3 loop spans 17 amino acids. Between the trimmed V and J ends, which lost 0 bases and 1 base, there was a span of 15 bases. CDR3 bases: TGTGCCATCAGTGAGTCTGGGAGGCTAGTGGGCCAAGAGACCCAGTACTTC. This codes for CAISESGRLVGQETQYF.